The sequence of this T cell receptor (beta chain) was determined in a study of Ad26.COV2.S vaccination and SARS-CoV-2 variants. The assay was immunoSEQ multiplex PCR, and TCRdb's table has in-frame clones only and misses some. The sample records about 460,000 clones, nearly 90% being singletons. Documented treatment: around 19 received Ad26.COV2.S at low or high dose, single or two shots; roughly five received placebo; per-sample allocation not given. Sample collection was performed on day 63 after the first vaccine or placebo injection. Boston hosted the donor, who was an adult aged 18-55 years. Trimming took 6 bases from V and 7 from J, leaving 21 bases between them. Germline CDR1 is MNHNY and CDR2 is SVGAGI (reference sequence). CDR3 size: 15 residues.

The genes are TRBV6-6 and TRBJ1-2; D is perhaps TRBD1 (5 bases). The TCR sequence derives from a person between 18 and 60 years old who received the Ad26.COV2.S COVID-19 vaccine or a placebo. The source material was peripheral blood, sampled in a trial of Ad26.COV2.S vaccine versus placebo. This CDR3 is CASRESGTLGGGYTF. CDR3 sequence (DNA): TGTGCCAGCAGGGAGTCCGGGACCCTCGGTGGTGGCTACACCTTC.